This TCR beta chain came from a study of T-cell memory formation after mild COVID-19. Study background: TCR clusters showed largely donor specificity.

Of note for this clonotype: Its antigen is as yet unknown.

Study results and caveats: Chiefly within CM and EM were the contracting CD4+ clones; CD8+ ones were within EMRA. Contracting clones, day 15 to 85, had balanced CD4/CD8, and later expanders favored CD4+.

TCRdb reanalysed the 5' RACE reads using MiXCR and keeps one entry per CDR3 protein. The sample comprises about 150,000 distinct CDR3 sequences, approximately 25% of which are singletons, and around 22% rests with the top ten. The CDR3 extends over 14 amino acids. V lost 4 bases, J lost 0 bases, and 8 bases lay in between. CDR1 and CDR2 from the germline V gene are SGDLS and YYNGEE. The V call is TRBV9, the J call TRBJ1-5, with a tentative D call TRBD1 (5 bases). The clonotype originates from an adult woman who had mild COVID-19 (a few samples of this study predate the infection). Cell type and time point are not known. The sample consisted of PBMCs or a T cell subset sorted from them (not recorded which). The CDR3: CASSITGSNQPQHF. As DNA, the CDR3 is TGTGCCAGCAGCATCACAGGTAGCAATCAGCCCCAGCATTTT. The variable domain in full, with the rest retrieved from reference TRBV9 and TRBJ1-5, is DSGVTQTPKHLITATGQRVTLRCSPRSGDLSVYWYQQSLDQGLQFLIQYYNGEERAKGNILERFSAQQFPDLHSELNLSSLELGDSALYFCASSITGSNQPQHFGDGTRLSIL.